This T cell receptor beta chain is from a study of blood T cell repertoires in COVID-19. Study-level information: Italy, Spain and the United States were the sources of the convalescent and acute COVID-19 samples. T cells, B-cell-depleted T cells, or PBMCs supplied cDNA or gDNA.

From germline, CDR1 is MDHEN and CDR2 SYDVKM. V was shortened by 8 bases and J by 7 bases, with 14 bases between the two germline ends. The CDR3 length is 12 residues. Per the authors' pipeline: Amplification of reference gene primers provided the estimated nucleated cell counts. Clones were sequenced by immunoSEQ multiplex PCR, and TCRdb holds only the in-frame ones, with some missing. V and J calls and clone size come straight from that table; D and trimming were deduced from the DNA. Of 50,000 or so clones listed, 86% were seen once; the top ten hold approximately 23%. Input material: peripheral blood. The rearrangement links TRBV28 to TRBJ1-2, with D possibly matching TRBD1 (5 bases). The sequence was obtained from a woman older than 75 with acute or convalescent COVID-19. The CDR3 reads CASSSGLVGYTF. CDR3 nucleotide sequence: TGTGCCAGCTCTTCAGGGCTGGTTGGCTACACCTTC.